This passage covers 32 T cell receptor beta chains from one sample sequenced in a study of cytomegalovirus exposure and HLA in healthy donors. Measured with immunoSEQ multiplex PCR; TCRdb has only the in-frame clones, and not every one. The data contain around 160,000 clones, about 90% of them singletons. Input material: PBMCs. These TCRs come from a young woman in good health and CMV-seropositive.

The chain couples TRBV4-1 to TRBJ1-1; 7 bases agree with TRBD1. Looked up from germline, CDR1 is MGHRA and CDR2 is YSYEKL. CDR3 size: 14 residues. V was clipped by 0 bases and J by 5 bases; unmatched bases: 3. CDR3 bases: TGCGCCAGCAGCCAAGAACAGGGGTGGACTGAAGCTTTCTTT. Its protein is CASSQEQGWTEAFF.

In nucleotides, the CDR3 is TGTGCCAGCAGTTACTTACTAACCTCCCGTGAGACCCAGTACTTC. It translates to CASSYLLTSRETQYF. V and J are TRBV6-5 and TRBJ2-5; D remains unclear. CDR3 length: 15 residues. Trimming shortened V by 1 base and J by 5 bases, and 14 bases separated the two germline ends. Germline V gene sequence: CDR1 MNHEY, CDR2 SVGAGI.

The chain carries TRBV7-9 and TRBJ2-7; 13 positions agree with TRBD2. The V gene's germline CDR1 is SEHNR and CDR2 FQNEAQ (reference sequence). The J segment lost 5 bases and the V segment lost 4 bases, leaving 5 bases of the junction unmatched. CDR3 size: 15 residues. The DNA of the CDR3 is TGTGCCAGCAGCTCCCGTGGGACTAGCGGGAACGAGCAGTACTTC. This codes for CASSSRGTSGNEQYF.

The V gene is TRBV28, the J gene TRBJ2-7; TRBD1 aligns across 9 bases. This CDR3 is 15 amino acids long. Trimming at V came to 7 bases and at J to 6 bases, leaving 13 bases not matched to a gene. Germline assignment: CDR1 MDHEN and CDR2 SYDVKM. CDR3 coding DNA: TGTGCCAGCACCTCGGTCGGGACAGGGCTGGTCGAGCAGTACTTC. It is translated as CASTSVGTGLVEQYF.

The gene calls are TRBV4-3 and TRBJ1-1, with D possibly matching TRBD1 (5 bases). V dropped 0 bases and J dropped 4 bases, with 9 bases sitting between them. CDR1 is LGHNA, CDR2 YSLEER, per germline. The CDR3 runs to 14 residues. The CDR3 sequence: CASSQDRVITEAFF. The CDR3 DNA follows: TGCGCCAGCAGCCAAGACAGGGTTATCACTGAAGCTTTCTTT.

The J gene is TRBJ2-3, the V gene TRBV7-2; 11 positions match TRBD1. The V and J ends lost 5 bases and 5 bases, in that order; junction bases with no gene match: 9. The CDR3 consists of 16 residues. Germline loops: CDR1 SGHTA, CDR2 FQGNSA. CDR3: CASSPGQGAVEDTQYF. The CDR3 nucleotides are TGTGCCAGCAGCCCCGGACAGGGGGCAGTGGAAGATACGCAGTATTTT.

This chain connects TRBV7-9 to TRBJ2-7; TRBD2 is a possible D gene (5 bases). The germline V gene has CDR1 SEHNR and CDR2 FQNEAQ (reference sequence). V was shortened by 3 bases and J by 4 bases, with 13 bases between the two germline ends. CDR3 size: 14 residues. The CDR3 bases are TGTGCCAGCAGCTTCGGGGTAGGCCTTTACGAGCAGTACTTC. Amino acid sequence: CASSFGVGLYEQYF.

The rearrangement links TRBV6-6 to TRBJ1-3, with TRBD1 as a possible D gene (6 bases). V lost 0 bases, J lost 0 bases, and 9 bases lay in between. There are 16 residues in the CDR3. Looked up from germline, CDR1 is MNHNY and CDR2 is SVGAGI (reference sequence). The CDR3: CASSYSTRGSGNTIYF. DNA of the CDR3: TGTGCCAGCAGTTACTCGACCAGGGGCTCTGGAAACACCATATATTTT.

The V and J genes are TRBV11-2 and TRBJ2-7, with 7 nucleotides matching TRBD1. CDR1 is SGHAT, CDR2 FQNNGV, per germline. The CDR3 runs to 14 residues. V was clipped by 5 bases and J by 4 bases; unmatched bases: 8. The CDR3 reads CASSPRDSIYEQYF. The CDR3 region has the DNA TGTGCCAGCAGCCCTCGGGACAGCATATACGAGCAGTACTTC.

This clone appeared a few times. The rearrangement links TRBV18 to TRBJ2-7, with 7 positions matching TRBD1. Germline V gives CDR1 KGHSH, CDR2 LQKENI. CDR3 length equals 14 residues. Trimming removed 4 bases from V and 3 bases from J; junction bases left unmatched: 6. CDR3 loop: CASSRDRVDYEQYF. CDR3 nucleotides: TGTGCCAGCTCACGTGACAGGGTAGACTACGAGCAGTACTTC.

V and J are TRBV9 and TRBJ1-2; 9 nucleotides line up with TRBD1. CDR1 is SGDLS and CDR2 is YYNGEE in the germline V gene. After removal of 7 bases from V and 7 bases from J, the junction contained 14 bases not matched to a gene. CDR3 length: 15 residues. The CDR3 bases are TGTGCCAGCGGCGACGGACAGGGGTATAGTAGTGGCTACACCTTC. Residues: CASGDGQGYSSGYTF.

The genes are TRBV30 and TRBJ1-6, with 7 bases aligning to TRBD1. The V gene's germline CDR1 is GTSNPN and CDR2 SVGIG (reference sequence). J gave up 6 bases and V 4 bases, and 6 bases lay outside the gene matches. This CDR3 is 14 amino acids long. CDR3 DNA sequence: TGTGCCTGGACTTCCCACAGGGGTAATTCACCCCTCCACTTT. Amino acids: CAWTSHRGNSPLHF.

The chain joins TRBV5-4 to TRBJ2-3; D ambiguous. Germline V CDR1 and CDR2: SGHNT, YYREEE (reference sequence). This CDR3 has 15 amino acids. The V gene lost 1 base and the J gene lost 6 bases, with 15 bases spanning the gap. CDR3 sequence reads: CASSLTQQSRDTQYF. The CDR3 bases are TGTGCCAGCAGCTTGACCCAGCAAAGCAGGGATACGCAGTATTTT.

The rearrangement joins TRBV28 to TRBJ2-7, with 9 bases aligning to TRBD2. V dropped 6 bases and J dropped 5; count of bases not matched to a gene: 8. This CDR3 comprises 14 residues. Per germline, CDR1 MDHEN and CDR2 SYDVKM. The CDR3 is CASSFSGSLNEQYF. The DNA for the CDR3 is TGTGCCAGCAGCTTTAGCGGGAGTCTGAACGAGCAGTACTTC.

The V gene is TRBV7-3, the J gene TRBJ2-2, with 7 nucleotides matching TRBD1. J gave up 5 bases and V 3 bases, and 3 bases lay outside the gene matches. This CDR3 contains 14 residues. Germline V lookup: CDR1 SGHTA, CDR2 FQGTGA. The CDR3 loop is CASSFTGDTGELFF. Here the CDR3 DNA reads TGTGCCAGCAGCTTCACAGGGGATACCGGGGAGCTGTTTTTT.

This chain uses TRBV5-1 with TRBJ2-5; D gene unclear. In germline, CDR1 is SGHRS, CDR2 YFSETQ. This CDR3 is 11 amino acids long. V gave up 0 bases and J gave up 13 bases, with 10 bases separating them. CDR3 amino acids: CASSLAGEPYF. DNA for the CDR3: TGCGCCAGCAGCTTGGCCGGAGAGCCGTACTTC.

The V call is TRBV4-2, the J call TRBJ2-1, with 7 nucleotides matching TRBD2. Germline assignment: CDR1 LGHNA and CDR2 YNFKEQ. J lost 4 bases, V lost 0 bases, and 9 bases had no gene match. The length of the CDR3 is 17 residues. The CDR3 here is CASSQDISSGVYNEQFF. The CDR3 DNA reads as TGTGCCAGCAGCCAAGATATATCCAGCGGGGTTTACAATGAGCAGTTCTTC.

The chain is built from TRBV11-2 and TRBJ2-1; TRBD2 matches 10 bases. This CDR3 is 19 amino acids long. Germline V gives CDR1 SGHAT, CDR2 FQNNGV. The V segment lost 0 bases and the J segment 8 bases; nucleotides outside the gene matches: 16. Here the CDR3 reads CASSLEGLAGGQGGDEQFF. CDR3 in DNA: TGTGCCAGCAGCTTAGAGGGCTTAGCGGGGGGCCAAGGGGGCGATGAGCAGTTCTTC. The full variable domain, rest sourced from reference TRBV11-2 and TRBJ2-1, is EAGVAQSPRYKIIEKRQSVAFWCNPISGHATLYWYQQILGQGPKLLIQFQNNGVVDDSQLPKDRFSAERLKGVDSTLKIQPAKLEDSAVYLCASSLEGLAGGQGGDEQFFGPGTRLTVL.

This clone has just one count. V usage is TRBV14 and J usage is TRBJ2-1; 13 bases align to TRBD2. Germline loops: CDR1 SGHDN, CDR2 FVKESK. V lost 4 bases and J lost 4; bases outside the gene matches: 7. The CDR3 has 17 amino acids. The CDR3: CASSPSLLAGGYNEQFF. The CDR3 bases are TGTGCCAGCAGCCCTTCCCTACTAGCGGGGGGGTACAATGAGCAGTTCTTC.

J is TRBJ2-3 and V is TRBV29-1; TRBD2 agrees at 12 bases. Unmatched junction bases numbered 2, after V lost 1 base and J lost 3 bases. The CDR3 has 15 amino acids. Germline values: CDR1 SQVTM, CDR2 ANQGSEA. The CDR3 coding sequence is TGCAGCGTTGAAGGTGGACTAGCGGGGACAGATACGCAGTATTTT. Protein sequence: CSVEGGLAGTDTQYF.

The chain employs TRBV4-1 and TRBJ2-3; TRBD2 agrees at 11 bases. In germline, CDR1 is MGHRA, CDR2 YSYEKL. The CDR3 extends over 17 amino acids. V was pared by 0 bases and J by 2 bases, with 4 bases of the junction left unmatched. This CDR3 reads CASSQDRLAGTTDTQYF. The CDR3 nucleotides read TGCGCCAGCAGCCAAGATAGACTAGCGGGGACCACAGATACGCAGTATTTT.

The chain joins TRBV5-1 to TRBJ2-7, with 8 bases lining up with TRBD2. Germline assignment: CDR1 SGHRS and CDR2 YFSETQ. The CDR3 runs to 19 residues. The V gene end was trimmed by 1 base and the J gene end by 2 bases; junction bases not matched to a gene: 17. For the CDR3, the DNA is TGCGCCAGCAGCTTGTCTTTCTTATTAGGCGGGACTAGAGCCTACGAGCAGTACTTC. Amino acids: CASSLSFLLGGTRAYEQYF.

This clone came up a few times. The chain is built from TRBV27 and TRBJ1-2; 8 bases line up with TRBD1. V lost 3 bases, J lost 4 bases, and 7 bases stayed unmatched. The V gene's germline CDR1 is MNHEY and CDR2 SMNVEV (reference sequence). The CDR3 length is 15 residues. The CDR3 nucleotides are TGTGCCAGCAGTTTTTCGGACAGGGTGAGCTATGGCTACACCTTC. Its translation: CASSFSDRVSYGYTF.

V and J are TRBV5-4 and TRBJ1-2, with D possibly matching TRBD1 (6 bases). V gave up 0 bases and J gave up 5 bases, with 17 bases separating them. CDR3 length: 16 residues. CDR1 is SGHNT, CDR2 YYREEE, per germline (reference sequence). The CDR3 sequence: CASSLEGRGRGYGYTF. The CDR3 nucleotides read TGTGCCAGCAGCTTGGAGGGCAGGGGCAGGGGTTATGGCTACACCTTC.

This clone was detected a few times. The V and J genes are TRBV29-1 and TRBJ1-1, with 7 bases matching TRBD1. Germline CDR1 SQVTM, CDR2 ANQGSEA. This CDR3 is built from 11 residues. Trimming took 6 bases from V and 3 from J; bases not matched to a gene: 1. The CDR3 DNA reads as TGCAGCGTAGACAGGGACACTGAAGCTTTCTTT. Its protein product is CSVDRDTEAFF.

This clone was counted a single time. This chain joins TRBV4-3 and TRBJ2-7, with 9 bases fitting TRBD2. The CDR3 is 16 amino acids. With 0 bases clipped from V and 3 bases from J, the junction kept 6 bases outside the gene matches. Germline V gives CDR1 LGHNA, CDR2 YSLEER. Written as DNA, the CDR3 is TGCGCCAGCAGCCAAGATCTACTAGCGGGTATCTACGAGCAGTACTTC. Amino acid sequence: CASSQDLLAGIYEQYF.

The CDR3 protein is CATTDRINEQYF. The DNA for the CDR3 is TGTGCCACGACGGACAGGATCAACGAGCAGTACTTC. The chain uses TRBV19 and TRBJ2-7; 7 bases fit TRBD1. Germline trimming cut 10 bases from V and 5 bases from J; bases unmatched to any gene: 8. CDR3 length: 12 residues. CDR1 and CDR2 (germline): LNHDA, SQIVND (reference sequence).

The rearrangement links TRBV5-1 to TRBJ1-6, with 7 bases fitting TRBD1. V was clipped by 2 bases and J by 0 bases; unmatched bases: 17. The germline CDR1 and CDR2 sequences are SGHRS and YFSETQ. The CDR3 contains 21 residues. DNA of the CDR3: TGCGCCAGCAGCTTATATGACCGGGACAGCACGCTAAGCTCCTATAATTCACCCCTCCACTTT. Translating gives CASSLYDRDSTLSSYNSPLHF.

The chain uses TRBV28 and TRBJ2-2; 10 nucleotides line up with TRBD2. The V gene end was trimmed by 2 bases and the J gene end by 1 base; junction bases not matched to a gene: 7. Germline loops: CDR1 MDHEN, CDR2 SYDVKM. The CDR3 contains 18 residues. CDR3 coding DNA: TGTGCCAGCAGTTTACCAGCGGGAGGGCGGCGGAACACCGGGGAGCTGTTTTTT. As protein: CASSLPAGGRRNTGELFF.

The rearrangement joins TRBV18 to TRBJ2-7; 13 bases are shared with TRBD2. With 2 bases clipped from V and 6 bases from J, the junction kept 4 bases outside the gene matches. The CDR3 is 15 residues long. Germline CDR1 reads KGHSH; CDR2 reads LQKENI. Written as DNA, the CDR3 is TGTGCCAGCTCACCAACCGGGACTAGCGGGACCGAGCAGTACTTC. It codes for CASSPTGTSGTEQYF.

The rearrangement links TRBV5-1 to TRBJ1-2; perhaps TRBD1 as D (6 bases). CDR3 length: 13 residues. Trimming cost V 0 bases and J 7 bases, with 10 bases left between them. From germline, CDR1 is SGHRS and CDR2 YFSETQ. The CDR3 DNA reads TGCGCCAGCAGCTTGGCGGCAGGGGTTGGCTACACCTTC. Its protein product is CASSLAAGVGYTF. Variable domain in full (rest from reference TRBV5-1 and TRBJ1-2): KAGVTQTPRYLIKTRGQQVTLSCSPISGHRSVSWYQQTPGQGLQFLFEYFSETQRNKGNFPGRFSGRQFSNSRSEMNVSTLELGDSALYLCASSLAAGVGYTFGSGTRLTVV.

The chain employs TRBV7-8 and TRBJ2-1; 8 positions agree with TRBD2. Trimming removed 2 bases from V and 8 bases from J; junction bases left unmatched: 5. Germline assignment: CDR1 SGHVS and CDR2 FQNEAQ. This CDR3 contains 14 residues. The CDR3, as DNA: TGTGCCAGCAGCTTATCCGGGAGGGGCTATGAGCAGTTCTTC. Its protein product is CASSLSGRGYEQFF. Full variable domain (missing parts from reference TRBV7-8 and TRBJ2-1): GAGVSQSPRYKVAKRGQDVALRCDPISGHVSLFWYQQALGQGPEFLTYFQNEAQLDKSGLPSDRFFAERPEGSVSTLKIQRTQQEDSAVYLCASSLSGRGYEQFFGPGTRLTVL.